Listed below are T cell receptor beta chains from one sample, sequenced in a study of CD8+CD57+ T cells in acquired aplastic anemia. TCRdb re-called the reads with MiXCR, one entry per CDR3 protein. The sample includes over 150,000 distinct CDR3 sequences, about 60% of them seen just once. The sequenced material came from sorted CD4+, CD8+, or CD8+CD57+ T cells (not recorded which) from PBMCs. The receptors come from a human donor with aplastic anemia. Both conserved end residues are part of each CDR3. The D gene is left open where the match is weak. Expanded clones are given a class, and other clones once, few, many or no size at all.

j_gene: TRBJ2-2
v_gene: TRBV10-3
d_gene: -
abundance: -
CDR3nt: TGTGCCATCAGTGAGGGGAATCCTGGCGGGGAGCTGTTTTTT
CDR3aa: CAISEGNPGGELFF

j_gene: TRBJ2-7
v_gene: TRBV5-8
d_gene: -
abundance: many
CDR3nt: TGTGCCAGCAGCCACTCCTACGAGCAGTACTTC
CDR3aa: CASSHSYEQYF

j_gene: TRBJ2-7
v_gene: TRBV7-2
d_gene: TRBD1
abundance: -
CDR3nt: TGTGCCAGCAGCTTAGTCTTGGGACAGGGGGCCTACGAGCAGTACTTC
CDR3aa: CASSLVLGQGAYEQYF

j_gene: TRBJ2-5
v_gene: TRBV9
d_gene: TRBD1
abundance: few
CDR3nt: TGTGCCAGCAGCGCGGGACAGGGTCAAGAGACCCAGTACTTC
CDR3aa: CASSAGQGQETQYF

j_gene: TRBJ2-1
v_gene: TRBV7-7
d_gene: -
abundance: -
CDR3nt: TGTGCCAGCAGCTTAGCCGAGGGCCCCGGCACCCAGTTCTTC
CDR3aa: CASSLAEGPGTQFF

j_gene: TRBJ2-7
v_gene: TRBV7-9
d_gene: TRBD1
abundance: -
CDR3nt: TGTGCCAGCAGCCCCAGGGGGCGGCTCTACGAGCAGTACTTC
CDR3aa: CASSPRGRLYEQYF

j_gene: TRBJ1-4
v_gene: TRBV7-9
d_gene: -
abundance: -
CDR3nt: TGTGCCAGCAGCTTAGTTCCTCAGGGACCACTGTTTTTT
CDR3aa: CASSLVPQGPLFF

j_gene: TRBJ2-7
v_gene: TRBV7-2
d_gene: -
abundance: -
CDR3nt: TGTGCCAGCAGCTCGGCGGCTTACGAGCAGTACTTC
CDR3aa: CASSSAAYEQYF

j_gene: TRBJ2-1
v_gene: TRBV27
d_gene: TRBD1
abundance: -
CDR3nt: TGTGCCAGCAGCCCCGGGACAGGGGGCCCTGGGCAGTTCTTC
CDR3aa: CASSPGTGGPGQFF

j_gene: TRBJ2-7
v_gene: TRBV19
d_gene: -
abundance: -
CDR3nt: TGTGCCAGTAGTAGGCCTGGGATCTACGAGCAGTACTTC
CDR3aa: CASSRPGIYEQYF

j_gene: TRBJ2-3
v_gene: TRBV10-2
d_gene: -
abundance: -
CDR3nt: TGCGCCAGCAGTGAGTTGGGACCCAGCACAGATACGCAGTATTTT
CDR3aa: CASSELGPSTDTQYF

j_gene: TRBJ2-5
v_gene: TRBV20-1
d_gene: -
abundance: -
CDR3nt: TGCAGTGCTAGAGATCGGAAGGGGGGCAAAAATCAGCCCCAGTACTTC
CDR3aa: CSARDRKGGKNQPQYF

j_gene: TRBJ2-7
v_gene: TRBV27
d_gene: -
abundance: many
CDR3nt: TGTGCCAGCAGTTTAGTGGGCCTACAGGCGTACGAGCAGTACTTC
CDR3aa: CASSLVGLQAYEQYF